Reported below is one T cell receptor (beta chain). Its target is not known. The sample belongs to a study of blood T cells in healthy people across ages. The CDR3 extends over 16 amino acids. V lost 5 bases and J lost 5; bases outside the gene matches: 12. Germline CDR1 reads SGHTA; CDR2 reads FQGNSA. Study-level points and caveats: Long-lived donors exceeded aged donors in naive CD4+ cells and diversity.

Combining a sample-barcoded 5' primer with a J-beta primer mix, a second PCR ran for roughly 7 to 11 cycles. Each cDNA molecule, via a template-switch adaptor with 12 random nucleotides, was tagged. A single record per CDR3 protein comes from TCRdb applying MiXCR to the 5' RACE reads. The sample includes over 1,300,000 distinct CDR3 sequences, around 59% of them seen just once. Peripheral blood, about 9.3 milliliters per donor, was collected. There were at least 6 micrograms of total RNA extracted from every sample. This receptor was obtained from a man between 18 and 35 years old in good health. The V gene is TRBV7-2, the J gene TRBJ1-5, with 7 bases that match TRBD1. The sequenced material came from blood. This chain's CDR3 is CASSPTGVSFHQPQHF. The CDR3 bases are TGTGCCAGCAGCCCAACAGGGGTCTCATTTCATCAGCCCCAGCATTTT. The full variable domain, its missing parts supplied by reference TRBV7-2 and TRBJ1-5, is GAGVSQSPSNKVTEKGKDVELRCDPISGHTALYWYRQSLGQGLEFLIYFQGNSAPDKSGLPSDRFSAERTGGSVSTLTIQRTQQEDSAVYLCASSPTGVSFHQPQHFGDGTRLSIL.